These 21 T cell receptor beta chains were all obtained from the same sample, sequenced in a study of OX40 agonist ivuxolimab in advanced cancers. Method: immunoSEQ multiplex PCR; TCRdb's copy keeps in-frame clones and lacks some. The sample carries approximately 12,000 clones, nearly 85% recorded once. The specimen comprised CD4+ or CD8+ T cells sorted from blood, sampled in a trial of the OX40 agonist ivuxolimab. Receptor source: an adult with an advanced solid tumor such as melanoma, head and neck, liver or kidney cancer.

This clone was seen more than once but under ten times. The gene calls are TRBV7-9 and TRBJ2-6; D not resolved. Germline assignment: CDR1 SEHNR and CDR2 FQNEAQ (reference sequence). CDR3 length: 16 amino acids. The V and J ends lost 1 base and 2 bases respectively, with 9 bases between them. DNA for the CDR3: TGTGCCAGCAGCTTAGATATCGGCGCTGGGGCCAACGTCCTGACTTTC. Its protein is CASSLDIGAGANVLTF.

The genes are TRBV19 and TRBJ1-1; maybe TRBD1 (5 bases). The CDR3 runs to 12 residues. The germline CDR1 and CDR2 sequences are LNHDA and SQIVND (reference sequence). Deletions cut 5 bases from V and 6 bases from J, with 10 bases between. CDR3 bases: TGTGCCAGTAGTTCTCAGGGCCCTGAAGCTTTCTTT. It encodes CASSSQGPEAFF.

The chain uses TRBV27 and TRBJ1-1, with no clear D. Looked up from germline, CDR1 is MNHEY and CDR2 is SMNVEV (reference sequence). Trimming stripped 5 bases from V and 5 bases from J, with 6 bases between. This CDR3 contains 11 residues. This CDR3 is CASSPGTEAFF. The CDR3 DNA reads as TGTGCCAGCAGTCCCGGGACTGAAGCTTTCTTT.

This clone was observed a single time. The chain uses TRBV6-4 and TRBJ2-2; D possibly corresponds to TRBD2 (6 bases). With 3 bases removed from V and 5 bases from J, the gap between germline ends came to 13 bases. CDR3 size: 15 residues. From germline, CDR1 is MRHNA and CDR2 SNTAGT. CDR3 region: CASSDGRDGTGELFF. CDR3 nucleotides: TGTGCCAGCAGTGATGGGCGGGATGGGACCGGGGAGCTGTTTTTT.

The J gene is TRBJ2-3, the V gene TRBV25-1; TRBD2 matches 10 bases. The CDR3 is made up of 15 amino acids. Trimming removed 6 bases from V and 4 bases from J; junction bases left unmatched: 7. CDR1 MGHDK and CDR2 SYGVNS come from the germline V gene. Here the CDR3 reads CASRTSGRAPDTQYF. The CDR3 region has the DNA TGTGCCAGCAGGACCAGCGGGAGGGCCCCAGATACGCAGTATTTT.

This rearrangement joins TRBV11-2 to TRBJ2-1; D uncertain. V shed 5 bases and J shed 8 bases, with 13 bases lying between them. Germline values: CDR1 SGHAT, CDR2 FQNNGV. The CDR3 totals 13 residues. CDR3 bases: TGTGCCAGCAGCGCTATCCCGAAGTATGAGCAGTTCTTC. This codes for CASSAIPKYEQFF.

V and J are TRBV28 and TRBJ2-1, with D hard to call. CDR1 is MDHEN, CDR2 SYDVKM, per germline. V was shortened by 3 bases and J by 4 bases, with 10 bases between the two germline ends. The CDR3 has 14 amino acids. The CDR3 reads CASSFWGQYNEQFF. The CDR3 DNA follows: TGTGCCAGCAGTTTTTGGGGTCAGTACAATGAGCAGTTCTTC.

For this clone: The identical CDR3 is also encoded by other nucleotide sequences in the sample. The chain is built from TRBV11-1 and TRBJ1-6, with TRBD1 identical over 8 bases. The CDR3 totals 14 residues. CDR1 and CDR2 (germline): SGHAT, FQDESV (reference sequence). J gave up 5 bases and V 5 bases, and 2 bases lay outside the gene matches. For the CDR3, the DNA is TGTGCCAGCAGCCGGACAGGGAATAATTCACCCCTCCACTTT. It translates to CASSRTGNNSPLHF. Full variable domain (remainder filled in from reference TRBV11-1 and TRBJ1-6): EAEVAQSPRYKITEKSQAVAFWCDPISGHATLYWYRQILGQGPELLVQFQDESVVDDSQLPKDRFSAERLKGVDSTLKIQPAELGDSAMYLCASSRTGNNSPLHFGNGTRLTVT.

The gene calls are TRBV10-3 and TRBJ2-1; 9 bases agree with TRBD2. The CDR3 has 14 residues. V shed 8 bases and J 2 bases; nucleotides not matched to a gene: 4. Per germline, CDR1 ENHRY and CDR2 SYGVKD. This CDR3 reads CAIGLATPYNEQFF. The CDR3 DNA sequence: TGTGCCATCGGACTAGCGACCCCCTACAATGAGCAGTTCTTC.

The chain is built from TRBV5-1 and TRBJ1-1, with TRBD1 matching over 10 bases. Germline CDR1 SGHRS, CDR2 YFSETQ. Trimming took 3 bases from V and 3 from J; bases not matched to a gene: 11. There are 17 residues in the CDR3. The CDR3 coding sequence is TGCGCCAGCAGCTGGGGGACAGGGGAAACGTCTGACACTGAAGCTTTCTTT. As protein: CASSWGTGETSDTEAFF. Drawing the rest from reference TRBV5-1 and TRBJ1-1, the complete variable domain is KAGVTQTPRYLIKTRGQQVTLSCSPISGHRSVSWYQQTPGQGLQFLFEYFSETQRNKGNFPGRFSGRQFSNSRSEMNVSTLELGDSALYLCASSWGTGETSDTEAFFGQGTRLTVV.

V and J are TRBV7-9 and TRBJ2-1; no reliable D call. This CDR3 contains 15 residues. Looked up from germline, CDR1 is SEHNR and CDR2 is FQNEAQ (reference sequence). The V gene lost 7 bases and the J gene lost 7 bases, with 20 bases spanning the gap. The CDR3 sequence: CASIKGTPLRNEQFF. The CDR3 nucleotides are TGTGCCAGCATCAAAGGAACCCCTCTTCGGAATGAGCAGTTCTTC. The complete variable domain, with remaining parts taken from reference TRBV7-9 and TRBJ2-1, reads DTGVSQNPRHKITKRGQNVTFRCDPISEHNRLYWYRQTLGQGPEFLTYFQNEAQLEKSRLLSDRFSAERPKGSFSTLEIQRTEQGDSAMYLCASIKGTPLRNEQFFGPGTRLTVL.

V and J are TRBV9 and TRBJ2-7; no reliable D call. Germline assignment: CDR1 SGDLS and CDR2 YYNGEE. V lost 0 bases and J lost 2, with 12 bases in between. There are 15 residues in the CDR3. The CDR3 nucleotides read TGTGCCAGCAGCGTAGGCGAGCAGGTGGCCTACGAGCAGTACTTC. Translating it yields CASSVGEQVAYEQYF. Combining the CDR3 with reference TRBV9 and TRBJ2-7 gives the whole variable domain DSGVTQTPKHLITATGQRVTLRCSPRSGDLSVYWYQQSLDQGLQFLIQYYNGEERAKGNILERFSAQQFPDLHSELNLSSLELGDSALYFCASSVGEQVAYEQYFGPGTRLTVT.

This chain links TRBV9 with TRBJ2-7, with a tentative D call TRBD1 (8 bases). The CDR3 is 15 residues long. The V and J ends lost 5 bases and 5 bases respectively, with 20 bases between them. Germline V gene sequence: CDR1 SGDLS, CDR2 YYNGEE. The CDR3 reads CASSQDRQGRDEQYF. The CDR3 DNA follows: TGTGCCAGCAGTCAAGACCGACAGGGGAGGGACGAGCAGTACTTC. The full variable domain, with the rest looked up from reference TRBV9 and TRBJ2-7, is DSGVTQTPKHLITATGQRVTLRCSPRSGDLSVYWYQQSLDQGLQFLIQYYNGEERAKGNILERFSAQQFPDLHSELNLSSLELGDSALYFCASSQDRQGRDEQYFGPGTRLTVT.

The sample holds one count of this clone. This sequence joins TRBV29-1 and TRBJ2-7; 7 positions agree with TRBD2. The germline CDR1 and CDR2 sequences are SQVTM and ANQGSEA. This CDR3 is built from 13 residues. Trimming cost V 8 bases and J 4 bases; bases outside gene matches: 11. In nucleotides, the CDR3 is TGCAGCTCTGTGGGTGGGGAGGGGTACGAGCAGTACTTC. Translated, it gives CSSVGGEGYEQYF.

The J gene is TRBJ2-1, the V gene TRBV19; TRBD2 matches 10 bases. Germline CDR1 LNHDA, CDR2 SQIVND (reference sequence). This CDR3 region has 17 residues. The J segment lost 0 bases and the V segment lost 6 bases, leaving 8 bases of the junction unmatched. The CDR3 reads CASSDLIAGGSYNEQFF. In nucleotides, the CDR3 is TGTGCCAGTAGCGATCTTATAGCGGGAGGCTCCTACAATGAGCAGTTCTTC.

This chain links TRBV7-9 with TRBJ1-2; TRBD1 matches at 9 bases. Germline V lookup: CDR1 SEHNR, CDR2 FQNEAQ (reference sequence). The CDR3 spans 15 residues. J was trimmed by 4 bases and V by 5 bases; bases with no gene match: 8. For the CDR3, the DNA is TGTGCCAGCAGCCAAGGGACAGGGCCGGGCTATGGCTACACCTTC. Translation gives CASSQGTGPGYGYTF.

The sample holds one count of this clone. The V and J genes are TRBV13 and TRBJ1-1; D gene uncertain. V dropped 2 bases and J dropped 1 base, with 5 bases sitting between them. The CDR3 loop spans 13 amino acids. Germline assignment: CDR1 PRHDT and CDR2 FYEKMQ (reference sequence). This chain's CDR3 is CASSLMQNTEAFF. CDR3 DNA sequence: TGTGCCAGCAGCTTAATGCAGAACACTGAAGCTTTCTTT.

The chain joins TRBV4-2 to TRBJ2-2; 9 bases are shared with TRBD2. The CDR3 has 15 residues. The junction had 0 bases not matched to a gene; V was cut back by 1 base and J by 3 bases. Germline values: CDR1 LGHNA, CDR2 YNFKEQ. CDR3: CASSQGTSDTGELFF. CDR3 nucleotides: TGTGCCAGCAGCCAAGGGACTAGCGACACCGGGGAGCTGTTTTTT.

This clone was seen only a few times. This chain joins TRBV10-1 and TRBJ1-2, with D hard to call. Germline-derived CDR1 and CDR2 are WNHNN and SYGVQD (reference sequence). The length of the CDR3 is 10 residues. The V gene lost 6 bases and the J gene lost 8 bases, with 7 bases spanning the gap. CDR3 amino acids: CASRPGGYTF. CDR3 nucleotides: TGCGCCAGCAGGCCTGGCGGCTACACCTTC.

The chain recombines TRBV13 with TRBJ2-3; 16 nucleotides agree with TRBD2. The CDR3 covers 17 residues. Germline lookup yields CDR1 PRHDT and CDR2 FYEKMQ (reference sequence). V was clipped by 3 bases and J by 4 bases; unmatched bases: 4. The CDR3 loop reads CASSFGTSGRASDTQYF. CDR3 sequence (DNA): TGTGCCAGCAGCTTCGGGACTAGCGGGAGGGCCTCAGATACGCAGTATTTT.

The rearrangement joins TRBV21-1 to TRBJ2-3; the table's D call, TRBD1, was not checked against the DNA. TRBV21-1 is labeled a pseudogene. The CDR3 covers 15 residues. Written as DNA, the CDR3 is TGTGCCAGCAGCAAAGGACAGCCTAGCACAGATACGCAGTATTTT. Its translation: CASSKGQPSTDTQYF.